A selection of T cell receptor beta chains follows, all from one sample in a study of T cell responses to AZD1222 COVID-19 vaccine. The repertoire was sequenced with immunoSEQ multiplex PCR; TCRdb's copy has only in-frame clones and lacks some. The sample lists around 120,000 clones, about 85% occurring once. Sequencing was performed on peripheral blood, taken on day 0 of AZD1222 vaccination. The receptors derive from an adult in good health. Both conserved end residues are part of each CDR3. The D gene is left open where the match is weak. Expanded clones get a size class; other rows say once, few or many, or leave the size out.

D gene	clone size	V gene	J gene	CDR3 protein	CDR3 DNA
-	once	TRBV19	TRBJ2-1	CASSTTGSYNEQFF	TGTGCCAGTAGCACTACAGGTTCCTACAATGAGCAGTTCTTC
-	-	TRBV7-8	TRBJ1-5	CASSQGSPPQHF	TGTGCCAGCAGCCAAGGGTCGCCGCCCCAGCATTTT
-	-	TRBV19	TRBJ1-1	CASSMGALKAFF	TGTGCCAGTAGTATGGGGGCGTTGAAAGCTTTCTTT
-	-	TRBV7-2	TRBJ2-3	CASSLGSGVDTQYF	TGTGCCAGCAGCTTAGGATCGGGAGTAGATACGCAGTATTTT
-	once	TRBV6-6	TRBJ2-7	CASTRGLFYEQYF	TGTGCCAGCACCCGGGGGTTATTCTACGAGCAGTACTTC
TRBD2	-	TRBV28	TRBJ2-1	CASSLWKTSGGGEQFF	TGTGCCAGCAGTTTATGGAAAACTAGCGGGGGGGGCGAGCAGTTCTTC
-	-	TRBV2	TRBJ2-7	CASTWGREEQYF	TGTGCCAGCACCTGGGGCAGGGAAGAGCAGTACTTC
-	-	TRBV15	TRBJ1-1	CATSRVQEGVKAFF	TGTGCCACCAGCAGAGTTCAGGAAGGAGTAAAAGCTTTCTTT
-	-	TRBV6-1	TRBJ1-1	CASSEGVMNTEAFF	TGTGCCAGCAGTGAAGGGGTTATGAACACTGAAGCTTTCTTT
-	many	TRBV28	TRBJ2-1	CASSYSREPSYNEQFF	TGTGCCAGCAGTTATTCGCGGGAACCCTCCTACAATGAGCAGTTCTTC
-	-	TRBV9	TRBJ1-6	CASSVEGRGNSPLHF	TGTGCCAGCAGCGTAGAAGGCAGGGGCAATTCACCCCTCCACTTT
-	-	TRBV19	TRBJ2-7	CASSIAGADYEQYF	TGTGCCAGTAGTATAGCAGGGGCCGACTACGAGCAGTACTTC
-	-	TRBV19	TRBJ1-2	CASSIVRAQRADYTF	TGTGCCAGTAGTATAGTACGGGCCCAACGGGCAGACTACACCTTC
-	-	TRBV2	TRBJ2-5	CASSPDSPLRGTQYF	TGTGCCAGCAGCCCCGACTCCCCTCTGAGAGGGACCCAGTACTTC
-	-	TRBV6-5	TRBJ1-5	CASWGRGTQPQHF	TGTGCCAGCTGGGGCAGGGGCACTCAGCCCCAGCATTTT
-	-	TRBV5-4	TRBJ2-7	CASSLSAGYEQYF	TGTGCCAGCAGCTTGTCGGCAGGCTACGAGCAGTACTTC
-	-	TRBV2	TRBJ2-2	CASRETANTGELFF	TGTGCCAGCAGAGAGACAGCGAACACCGGGGAGCTGTTTTTT
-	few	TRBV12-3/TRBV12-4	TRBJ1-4	CASSLAGTEKLFF	TGTGCCAGCAGTTTGGCTGGGACTGAAAAACTGTTTTTT
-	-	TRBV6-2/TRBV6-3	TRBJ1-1	CASSSVGAGTEAFF	TGTGCCAGCAGTTCGGTAGGGGCGGGCACTGAAGCTTTCTTT
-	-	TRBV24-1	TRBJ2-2	CATGPGQNTGELFF	TGTGCCACCGGACCGGGTCAGAACACCGGGGAGCTGTTTTTT
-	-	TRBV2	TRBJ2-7	CASSDATAGDRWYF	TGTGCCAGCAGTGACGCAACGGCCGGGGACCGCTGGTACTTC
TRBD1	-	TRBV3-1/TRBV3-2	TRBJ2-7	CASSMGQLEQYF	TGTGCCAGCAGCATGGGACAGCTCGAGCAGTACTTC
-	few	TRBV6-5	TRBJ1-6	CASSYSGFNPLHF	TGTGCCAGCAGTTACTCGGGGTTTAATCCCCTCCACTTT
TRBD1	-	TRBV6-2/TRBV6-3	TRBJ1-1	CASSYSRTGNTEAFF	TGTGCCAGCAGTTACTCGCGGACAGGGAACACTGAAGCTTTCTTT
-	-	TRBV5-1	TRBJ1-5	CASSSGVGNQPQHF	TGCGCCAGCAGCTCAGGGGTTGGCAATCAGCCCCAGCATTTT
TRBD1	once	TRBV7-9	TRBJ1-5	CASSLGTGGFQPQHF	TGTGCCAGCAGCTTAGGGACAGGGGGCTTTCAGCCCCAGCATTTT
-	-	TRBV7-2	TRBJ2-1	CASSLAVREQFF	TGTGCCAGCAGCTTAGCTGTGCGTGAGCAGTTCTTC
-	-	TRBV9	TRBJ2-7	CASRIPAYEQYF	TGTGCCAGCAGGATCCCGGCATACGAGCAGTACTTC
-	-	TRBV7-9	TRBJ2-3	CASRKIGPNTDTQYF	TGTGCCAGCAGAAAAATTGGACCAAACACAGATACGCAGTATTTT
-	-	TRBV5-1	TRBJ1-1	CASSLGQGRTEAFF	TGCGCCAGCAGCTTGGGGCAGGGCAGAACTGAAGCTTTCTTT
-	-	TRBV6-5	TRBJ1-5	CASSYGPGQPQHF	TGTGCCAGCAGTTACGGCCCTGGTCAGCCCCAGCATTTT